This TCR beta chain was retrieved from a study of OX40 agonist ivuxolimab in advanced cancers. Across the whole study: A male proportion of 82.7% was recorded, with mean age about 62 years and range roughly 23 to 79. Among those treated, three patients had partial responses, one with hepatocellular carcinoma and two with cutaneous melanoma. General observations from the study: Clonal expansion in partial responders at 0.1-3.0 mg/kg ranked among the lowest.

Losses at the gene ends were 3 bases for V and 2 bases for J; bases not matched to a gene: 0. The CDR3 runs 12 residues. Germline V CDR1 and CDR2: GTSNPN, SVGIG (reference sequence). Only in-frame clones appear in the TCRdb table, and some are missing; sequencing was by immunoSEQ multiplex PCR. The sample records about 86,000 clones, about 90% being singletons. About this clone: Its antigen is unidentified.

The sequence was obtained from an adult with an advanced solid tumor such as melanoma, head and neck, liver or kidney cancer. The sample here was CD4+ or CD8+ T cells sorted from blood, taken in a trial of the OX40 agonist ivuxolimab. V and J are TRBV30 and TRBJ2-7; 8 bases line up with TRBD2. CDR3 sequence reads: CAWSGRAYEQYF. CDR3 coding DNA: TGTGCCTGGAGCGGGAGGGCCTACGAGCAGTACTTC. Using reference TRBV30 and TRBJ2-7 for the parts outside the CDR3, the full variable domain is SQTIHQWPATLVQPVGSPLSLECTVEGTSNPNLYWYRQAAGRGLQLLFYSVGIGQISSEVPQNLSASRPQDRQFILSSKKLLLSDSGFYLCAWSGRAYEQYFGPGTRLTVT.